The source of this TCR beta chain is a study of shared clonotypes between healthy human individuals. Study-wide findings and caveats: Generation probabilities were higher for clonotypes shared across all four sorted-subset donors than for unshared ones.

A CD45RA+ naive subset and a CD45RA-negative memory subset were split from CD4+ cells. This CDR3 region has 15 residues. Trimming pared 3 bases from V and 7 bases from J, leaving 18 bases between. Germline CDR1 is LNHDA and CDR2 is SQIVND (reference sequence). In the case of this clone: What it binds is not known.

The run depth of the assay was deep. Profiled with immunoSEQ multiplex PCR; TCRdb holds only in-frame clones, not every one. The sample lists about 2 million clones; over 85% were seen once. Material: naive CD4+ T cells sorted from blood. Noted subset: CD45RA+ positively selected. The chain uses TRBV19 and TRBJ1-1; a possible D gene is TRBD1 (6 bases). The TCR sequence derives from a man aged 18 to 29 in good health. The CDR3 DNA sequence: TGTGCCAGTAGTATTGTTGGCAGGGGATCAAATGAAGCTTTCTTT. It specifies CASSIVGRGSNEAFF.